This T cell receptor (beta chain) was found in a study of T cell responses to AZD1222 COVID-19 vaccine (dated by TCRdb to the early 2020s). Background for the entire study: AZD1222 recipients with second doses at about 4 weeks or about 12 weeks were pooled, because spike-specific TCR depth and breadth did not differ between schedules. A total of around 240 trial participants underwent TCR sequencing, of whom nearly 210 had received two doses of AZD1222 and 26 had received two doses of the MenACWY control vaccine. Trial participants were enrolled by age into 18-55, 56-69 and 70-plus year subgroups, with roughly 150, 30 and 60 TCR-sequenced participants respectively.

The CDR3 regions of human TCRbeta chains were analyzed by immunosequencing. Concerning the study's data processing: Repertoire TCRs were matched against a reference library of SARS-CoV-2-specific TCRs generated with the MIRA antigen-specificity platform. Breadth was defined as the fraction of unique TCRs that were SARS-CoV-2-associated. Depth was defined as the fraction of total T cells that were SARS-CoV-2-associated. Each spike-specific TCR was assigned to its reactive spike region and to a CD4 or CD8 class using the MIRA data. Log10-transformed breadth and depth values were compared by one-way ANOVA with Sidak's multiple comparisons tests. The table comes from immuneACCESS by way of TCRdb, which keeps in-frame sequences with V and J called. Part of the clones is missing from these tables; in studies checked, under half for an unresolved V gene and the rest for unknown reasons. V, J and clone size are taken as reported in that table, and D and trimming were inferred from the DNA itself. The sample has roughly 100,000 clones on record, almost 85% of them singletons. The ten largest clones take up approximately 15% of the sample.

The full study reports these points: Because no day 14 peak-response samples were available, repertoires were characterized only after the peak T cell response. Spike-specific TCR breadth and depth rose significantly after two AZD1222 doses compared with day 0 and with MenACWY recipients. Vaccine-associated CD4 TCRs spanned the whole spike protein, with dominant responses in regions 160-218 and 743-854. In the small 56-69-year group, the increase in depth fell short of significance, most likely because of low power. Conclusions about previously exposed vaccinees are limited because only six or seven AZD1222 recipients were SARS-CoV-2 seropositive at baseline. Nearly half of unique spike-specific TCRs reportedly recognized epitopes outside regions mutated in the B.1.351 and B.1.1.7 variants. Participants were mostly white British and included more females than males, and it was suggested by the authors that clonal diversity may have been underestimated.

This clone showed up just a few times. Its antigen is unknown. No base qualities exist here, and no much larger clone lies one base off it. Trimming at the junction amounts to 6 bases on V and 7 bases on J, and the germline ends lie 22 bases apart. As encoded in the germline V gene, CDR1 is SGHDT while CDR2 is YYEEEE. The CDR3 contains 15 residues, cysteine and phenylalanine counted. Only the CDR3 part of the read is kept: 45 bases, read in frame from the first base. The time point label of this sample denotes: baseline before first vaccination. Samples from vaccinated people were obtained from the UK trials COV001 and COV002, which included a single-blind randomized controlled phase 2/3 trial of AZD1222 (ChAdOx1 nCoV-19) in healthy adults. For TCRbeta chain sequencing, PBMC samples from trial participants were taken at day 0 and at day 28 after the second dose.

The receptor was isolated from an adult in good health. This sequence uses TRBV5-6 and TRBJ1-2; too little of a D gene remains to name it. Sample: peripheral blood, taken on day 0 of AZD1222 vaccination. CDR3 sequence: CASTLGNGRESGYTF. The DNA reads TGTGCCAGCACCCTGGGTAACGGCCGGGAGAGTGGCTACACCTTC.